The clone carrying this T cell receptor beta chain was observed once. Its antigen is not known. This entry is derived from a study of T cell responses to AZD1222 COVID-19 vaccine. Study details: Second-dose timings of about 4 or about 12 weeks were pooled.

CDR1 and CDR2 from the germline V gene are SGHDT and YYEEEE. CDR3 length equals 16 residues. V was clipped by 4 bases and J by 1 base; unmatched bases: 8. Whole-study results and caveats: At baseline, seropositivity was found in only 5 to 7 AZD1222 recipients. Close to half of all spike-specific TCRs reportedly target regions of the variants that are unmutated. Donors were chiefly white British, with a greater number of females, and clonal diversity was perhaps underestimated.

Using immunoSEQ multiplex PCR, the repertoire was profiled, and TCRdb retains in-frame clones only, with some absent. This sample yields about 78,000 clones, of which about nine tenths are seen a single time; 24% belongs to the top ten. The chain joins TRBV5-6 to TRBJ1-5; 7 nucleotides line up with TRBD1. The sequencing used peripheral blood, collected on day 0 of AZD1222 vaccination. This TCR came from an adult in good health. The CDR3: CASSIYDRESNQPQHF. The CDR3 nucleotides are TGTGCCAGCAGCATCTACGACAGGGAAAGCAATCAGCCCCAGCATTTT.